Presented here are 22 T cell receptor beta chains from one specimen sequenced in a study of blood T cell repertoires in COVID-19. Generated by immunoSEQ multiplex PCR, the TCRdb table keeps only in-frame clones and is missing some. The data show around 12,000 clones, 88% seen once. The specimen was peripheral blood. Every receptor here comes from a human donor in a cohort sampled during active COVID-19.

The chain combines TRBV18 with TRBJ2-7; a possible D gene is TRBD1 (5 bases). From germline, CDR1 is KGHSH and CDR2 LQKENI. Between the trimmed V and J ends, which lost 5 bases and 0 bases, there was a span of 14 bases. The CDR3 contains 15 residues. Here the CDR3 DNA reads TGTGCCAGCTCAGACCCAGGGCAGATCTCCTACGAGCAGTACTTC. This sequence encodes CASSDPGQISYEQYF. The whole variable domain, filled in from reference TRBV18 and TRBJ2-7, reads NAGVMQNPRHLVRRRGQEARLRCSPMKGHSHVYWYRQLPEEGLKFMVYLQKENIIDESGMPKERFSAEFPKEGPSILRIQQVVRGDSAAYFCASSDPGQISYEQYFGPGTRLTVT.

CDR3 amino acids: CASSLGSGQNTEAFF. CDR3 sequence (DNA): TGTGCCAGCAGCTTAGGGTCGGGTCAGAACACTGAAGCTTTCTTT. The chain carries TRBV11-2 and TRBJ1-1; D gene uncertain. Germline V gene data show CDR1 as SGHAT and CDR2 as FQNNGV. With 1 base removed from V and 1 base from J, the gap between germline ends came to 10 bases. The CDR3 totals 15 residues.

This clone was recorded once. V gene TRBV29-1 combines with J gene TRBJ1-1, with 12 bases fitting TRBD1. CDR1 is SQVTM, CDR2 ANQGSEA, per germline. The length of the CDR3 is 17 residues. V was clipped by 8 bases and J by 10 bases; unmatched bases: 23. The CDR3 loop is CSFSWGQGAVRAVGAFF. The CDR3 DNA sequence: TGCAGCTTTTCCTGGGGACAGGGGGCGGTCCGGGCGGTCGGAGCTTTCTTT.

The chain combines TRBV27 with TRBJ1-3; a possible D gene is TRBD1 (5 bases). CDR3 length: 14 amino acids. Per germline, CDR1 MNHEY and CDR2 SMNVEV (reference sequence). V was trimmed by 8 bases and J by 10 bases, leaving 21 bases between them. The CDR3 sequence: CASQTSAGTGTIYF. CDR3 nucleotide sequence: TGTGCCAGCCAGACCTCAGCGGGGACGGGGACCATATATTTT.

The rearrangement links TRBV30 to TRBJ2-3; 9 bases match TRBD2. With 5 bases clipped from V and 5 bases from J, the junction kept 8 bases outside the gene matches. Germline CDR1 reads GTSNPN; CDR2 reads SVGIG (reference sequence). The CDR3 runs to 14 residues. CDR3 sequence: CAWAGGPSGDTQYF. In nucleotides, the CDR3 is TGTGCCTGGGCGGGGGGGCCTTCCGGAGATACGCAGTATTTT.

The chain links TRBV7-9 to TRBJ2-1, with 9 nucleotides matching TRBD1. Germline values: CDR1 SEHNR, CDR2 FQNEAQ (reference sequence). With 7 bases clipped from V and 4 bases from J, the junction kept 5 bases outside the gene matches. The CDR3 consists of 14 residues. The CDR3 DNA sequence: TGTGCCAGCACCTCCGGGACAGGGTACAATGAGCAGTTCTTC. Translation gives CASTSGTGYNEQFF. The whole variable domain, filled in from reference TRBV7-9 and TRBJ2-1, reads DTGVSQNPRHKITKRGQNVTFRCDPISEHNRLYWYRQTLGQGPEFLTYFQNEAQLEKSRLLSDRFSAERPKGSFSTLEIQRTEQGDSAMYLCASTSGTGYNEQFFGPGTRLTVL.

The chain has TRBV7-9 and TRBJ2-3; tentative D call: TRBD2 (7 bases). Germline lookup yields CDR1 SEHNR and CDR2 FQNEAQ (reference sequence). This CDR3 has 15 residues. The germline V and J ends were trimmed by 5 bases and 3 bases, with 15 bases remaining between them. The CDR3 region has the DNA TGTGCCAGCAGCGGCTTGGGGAGGGGGACAGATACGCAGTATTTT. This encodes CASSGLGRGTDTQYF.

The chain links TRBV4-3 to TRBJ2-1; D possibly corresponds to TRBD1 (6 bases). The CDR3 contains 14 residues. Trimming stripped 3 bases from V and 10 bases from J, with 16 bases between. From germline, CDR1 is LGHNA and CDR2 YSLEER. Here the CDR3 DNA reads TGCGCCAGCAGCCAGTACCGGGGACAACCAGAGCAGTTCTTC. This encodes CASSQYRGQPEQFF.

J is TRBJ2-7 and V is TRBV7-2, with D possibly matching TRBD1 (6 bases). The CDR3 contains 15 residues. The V gene lost 3 bases and the J gene lost 2 bases, with 14 bases spanning the gap. Per germline, CDR1 SGHTA and CDR2 FQGNSA. CDR3 nucleotide sequence: TGTGCCAGCAGCTTGGTCTCAGGACAGACCTACGAGCAGTACTTC. Protein: CASSLVSGQTYEQYF.

Concerning this clone itself: The same CDR3 can be traced to other DNA sequences in this sample. The chain employs TRBV6-5 and TRBJ1-2; D gene ambiguous. Germline V gene sequence: CDR1 MNHEY, CDR2 SVGAGI. Deletions cut 0 bases from V and 3 bases from J, with 5 bases between. The CDR3 totals 13 residues. The CDR3 here is CASSYSPDYGYTF. The CDR3 DNA is TGTGCCAGCAGTTACTCCCCGGACTATGGCTACACCTTC.

This sequence joins TRBV18 and TRBJ2-1, with TRBD2 matching 7 bases. The V and J ends lost 3 bases and 2 bases, in that order; junction bases with no gene match: 1. The CDR3 is made up of 14 amino acids. Germline-derived CDR1 and CDR2 are KGHSH and LQKENI. Written as DNA, the CDR3 is TGTGCCAGCTCACCGGGACTAACCTACAATGAGCAGTTCTTC. It is translated as CASSPGLTYNEQFF. The full variable domain, its missing parts supplied by reference TRBV18 and TRBJ2-1, is NAGVMQNPRHLVRRRGQEARLRCSPMKGHSHVYWYRQLPEEGLKFMVYLQKENIIDESGMPKERFSAEFPKEGPSILRIQQVVRGDSAAYFCASSPGLTYNEQFFGPGTRLTVL.

The chain uses TRBV4-1 and TRBJ2-6; D possibly corresponds to TRBD1 (5 bases). CDR1 and CDR2 (germline): MGHRA, YSYEKL. Trimming took off 4 bases at V and 4 bases at J, with 23 bases between the two ends. The CDR3 is 19 amino acids. CDR3 sequence: CASSRRAEIGALGANVLTF. The DNA of the CDR3 is TGCGCCAGCAGCCGCCGGGCGGAGATAGGGGCGTTAGGGGCCAACGTCCTGACTTTC.

In its sample, this clone was seen a few times. The CDR3 spells CASTLAGTDTQYF. CDR3 in DNA: TGTGCCAGCACACTAGCGGGAACAGATACGCAGTATTTT. The chain carries TRBV6-5 and TRBJ2-3; 10 bases align to TRBD2. The germline V gene has CDR1 MNHEY and CDR2 SVGAGI. V shed 7 bases, J shed 3 bases, and the junction held 1 base outside the gene matches. The length of the CDR3 is 13 residues.

The genes are TRBV7-2 and TRBJ2-7, with 7 positions matching TRBD1. This CDR3 region has 13 residues. V lost 3 bases, J lost 3 bases, and 2 bases stayed unmatched. CDR1 and CDR2 (germline): SGHTA, FQGNSA. CDR3 loop: CASSFRQGYEQYF. The CDR3 nucleotides read TGTGCCAGCAGCTTTCGACAGGGCTACGAGCAGTACTTC.

This chain links TRBV9 with TRBJ2-7; D ambiguous. The CDR3 length is 14 residues. Trimming took off 2 bases at V and 7 bases at J, with 16 bases between the two ends. Germline loops: CDR1 SGDLS, CDR2 YYNGEE. In DNA form, the CDR3 reads TGTGCCAGCAGCGTGAGGAGCGTCCAAGGAGAGCAGTACTTC. Encoded protein: CASSVRSVQGEQYF.

The gene calls are TRBV5-1 and TRBJ2-7, with 10 nucleotides matching TRBD2. Unmatched junction bases numbered 7, after V lost 5 bases and J lost 5 bases. This CDR3 contains 14 residues. Germline CDR1 and CDR2: SGHRS and YFSETQ. The CDR3 DNA sequence: TGCGCCAGCAGGGCTAGCGGGAGTCACGACGAGCAGTACTTC. Protein sequence: CASRASGSHDEQYF.

The table lists this clone with a count of one. The chain employs TRBV9 and TRBJ2-1; 7 bases align to TRBD1. Looked up from germline, CDR1 is SGDLS and CDR2 is YYNGEE. J lost 4 bases, V lost 6 bases, and 10 bases had no gene match. CDR3 length: 15 amino acids. Written as DNA, the CDR3 is TGTGCCAGCACCCCTGGACAGGTCGTTTACAATGAGCAGTTCTTC. Its protein is CASTPGQVVYNEQFF.

V usage is TRBV30 and J usage is TRBJ2-1, with TRBD1 matching over 7 bases. The CDR3 runs to 17 residues. Unmatched junction bases numbered 9, after V lost 0 bases and J lost 1 base. CDR1 and CDR2 (germline): GTSNPN, SVGIG (reference sequence). This CDR3 is CAWSVRRTGVSYNEQFF. CDR3 DNA sequence: TGTGCCTGGAGTGTACGGAGAACAGGGGTGTCCTACAATGAGCAGTTCTTC. The whole variable domain, remainder taken from reference TRBV30 and TRBJ2-1, is SQTIHQWPATLVQPVGSPLSLECTVEGTSNPNLYWYRQAAGRGLQLLFYSVGIGQISSEVPQNLSASRPQDRQFILSSKKLLLSDSGFYLCAWSVRRTGVSYNEQFFGPGTRLTVL.

The chain is built from TRBV9 and TRBJ2-4; 10 bases align to TRBD2. The CDR3 is made up of 14 amino acids. CDR1 and CDR2 (germline): SGDLS, YYNGEE. V was clipped by 4 bases and J by 11 bases; unmatched bases: 9. The CDR3 DNA reads TGTGCCAGCAGCCAACTCTCTAGCGGGGGTTTTCAGTACTTC. Translated, it gives CASSQLSSGGFQYF. Full variable domain (missing parts from reference TRBV9 and TRBJ2-4): DSGVTQTPKHLITATGQRVTLRCSPRSGDLSVYWYQQSLDQGLQFLIQYYNGEERAKGNILERFSAQQFPDLHSELNLSSLELGDSALYFCASSQLSSGGFQYFGAGTRLSVL.

The chain is built from TRBV7-8 and TRBJ1-3; 9 bases map to TRBD1. The CDR3 is made up of 16 amino acids. Germline CDR1 is SGHVS and CDR2 is FQNEAQ. V was pared by 4 bases and J by 2 bases, with 6 bases of the junction left unmatched. The CDR3 spells CASSSLDRGTGNTIYF. DNA for the CDR3: TGTGCCAGCAGCTCCCTGGACAGGGGAACTGGAAACACCATATATTTT.

The chain uses TRBV28 and TRBJ1-1, with unresolved D. The V gene lost 2 bases and the J gene lost 0 bases, with 13 bases spanning the gap. This CDR3 is built from 16 residues. Germline CDR1 is MDHEN and CDR2 is SYDVKM. CDR3 DNA: TGTGCCAGCAGTTTAACTAAGGCCACACTGAACACTGAAGCTTTCTTT. The encoded protein is CASSLTKATLNTEAFF. Together with reference TRBV28 and TRBJ1-1, the CDR3 gives the full variable domain: DVKVTQSSRYLVKRTGEKVFLECVQDMDHENMFWYRQDPGLGLRLIYFSYDVKMKEKGDIPEGYSVSREKKERFSLILESASTNQTSMYLCASSLTKATLNTEAFFGQGTRLTVV.

The chain recombines TRBV21-1 with TRBJ2-1; the DNA was not used to check the table's D call, TRBD2. TRBV21-1 is assigned pseudogene status. This CDR3 has 17 residues. CDR3 nucleotides: TGTGCCAGCAGCAAAGCCACTAGCGGGAGTCCCTACAATGAGCAGTTCTTC. This encodes CASSKATSGSPYNEQFF.